One T cell receptor (beta chain) is described in this entry. These data belong to a study of OX40 agonist ivuxolimab in advanced cancers. Trimming left V 3 bases short and J 3 bases short, with 12 bases between. Germline V gene lookup returns CDR1 MGHDK and CDR2 SYGVNS. The CDR3 runs 14 residues. Generated by immunoSEQ multiplex PCR, the TCRdb table keeps only in-frame clones and is missing some. This table has about 88,000 clones, about 86% appearing once. The receptor comes from an adult with an advanced solid tumor such as melanoma, head and neck, liver or kidney cancer. The chain links TRBV25-1 to TRBJ2-7; D remains unclear. The input for sequencing was CD4+ or CD8+ T cells sorted from blood, taken in a trial of the OX40 agonist ivuxolimab. The CDR3 DNA sequence: TGTGCCAGCAGTGACAGGTCTACTAACTACGAGCAGTACTTC. Its protein is CASSDRSTNYEQYF.